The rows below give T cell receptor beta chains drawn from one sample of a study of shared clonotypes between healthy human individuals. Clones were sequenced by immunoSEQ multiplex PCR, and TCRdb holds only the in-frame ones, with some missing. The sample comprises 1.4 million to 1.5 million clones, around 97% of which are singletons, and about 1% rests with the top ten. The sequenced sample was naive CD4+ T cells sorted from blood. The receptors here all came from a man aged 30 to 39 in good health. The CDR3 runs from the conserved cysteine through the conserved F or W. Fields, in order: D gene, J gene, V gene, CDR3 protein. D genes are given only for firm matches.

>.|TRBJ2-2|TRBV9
CASSVGGVGRSNTGELFF
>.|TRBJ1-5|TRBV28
CASRGRDNQPQHF
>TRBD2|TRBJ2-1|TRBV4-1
CASSQASGPSGEQFF
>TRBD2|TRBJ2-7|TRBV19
CASSMGGNEQYF
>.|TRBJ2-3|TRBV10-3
CAINSRPARTDTQYF
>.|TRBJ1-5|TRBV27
CASTLFGGHQPQHF
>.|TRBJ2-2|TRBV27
CASSRGAGELFF
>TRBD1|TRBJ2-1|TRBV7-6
CASSLERGLEQFF
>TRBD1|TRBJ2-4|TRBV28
CASSMSTGKYF
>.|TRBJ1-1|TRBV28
CASSLVRPLNTEAFF
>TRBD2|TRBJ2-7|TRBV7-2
CASSLISGASYEQYF
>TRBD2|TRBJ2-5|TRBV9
CASSVVTSGRADETQYF
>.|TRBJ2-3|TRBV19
CASRMSIWGDTQYF
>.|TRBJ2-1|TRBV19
CASTPVGSSYNEQFF
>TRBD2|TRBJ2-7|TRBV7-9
CASSLALARGGGEQYF
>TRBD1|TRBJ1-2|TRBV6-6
CASSWDRAASGYTF
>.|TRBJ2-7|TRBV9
CASSVGDGREQYF
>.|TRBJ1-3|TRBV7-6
CASSLDSWGSGNTIYF
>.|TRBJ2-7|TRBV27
CASSVDNSYEQYF
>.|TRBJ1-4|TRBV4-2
CASSPYAGGDEKLFF
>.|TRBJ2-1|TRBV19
CASKPRLSSSYNEQFF
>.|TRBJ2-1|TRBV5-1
CASSLPQGMTQQFF
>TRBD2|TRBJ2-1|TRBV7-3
CASSFTSGFYNEQFF
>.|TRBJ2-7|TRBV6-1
CASSLGVYEQYF
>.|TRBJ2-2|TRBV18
CASSPPSGELFF
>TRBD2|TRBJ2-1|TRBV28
CASSLRGGRAYNEQFF
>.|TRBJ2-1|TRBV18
CASSPIQASGYYNEQFF
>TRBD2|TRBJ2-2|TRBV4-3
CASSQAYGGEGGPSTGELFF
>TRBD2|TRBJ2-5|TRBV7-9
CASSQRTSGETQYF
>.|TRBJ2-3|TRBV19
CASSISGALDTQYF
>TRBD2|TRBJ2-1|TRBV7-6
CASSRTSGPLGEQFF
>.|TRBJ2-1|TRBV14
CASSRPTLRTRESSYNEQFF
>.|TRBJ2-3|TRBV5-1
CASYLGRQLTDTQYF
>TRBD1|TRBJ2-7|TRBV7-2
CASSPTGASYEQYF
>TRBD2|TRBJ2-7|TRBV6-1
CASRTSGRARNEQYF
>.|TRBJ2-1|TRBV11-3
CASSLAAYNEQFF
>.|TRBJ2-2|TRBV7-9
CASSTRGRRPGELFF
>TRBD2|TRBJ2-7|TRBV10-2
CASTTSGSYEQYF
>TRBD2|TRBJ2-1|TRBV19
CASSIWTSGPNEQFF
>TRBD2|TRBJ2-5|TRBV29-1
CSVWGRGETQYF
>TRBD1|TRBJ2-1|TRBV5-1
CASSLGGQAAYNEQFF
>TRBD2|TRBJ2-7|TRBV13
CASSFSGFSEQYF
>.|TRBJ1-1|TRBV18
CASSPEDSAEAFF
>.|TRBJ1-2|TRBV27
CASTRNVGTNYGYTF
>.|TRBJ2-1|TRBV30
CAWRDSYNEQFF
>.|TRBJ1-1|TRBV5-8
CASSRSLGHSEAFF
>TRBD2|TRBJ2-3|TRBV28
CASSMAQREWSDTQYF
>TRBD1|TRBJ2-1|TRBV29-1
CSAGQGVRNEQFF
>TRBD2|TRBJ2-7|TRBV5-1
CASSPGLSGSNEQYF
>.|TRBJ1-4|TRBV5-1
CASSPGVRGEKLFF
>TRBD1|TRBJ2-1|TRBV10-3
CASSGGQSYNEQFF
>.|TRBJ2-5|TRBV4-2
CASSQGSRVGLQETQYF
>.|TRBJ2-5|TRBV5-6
CASSDSQETQYF
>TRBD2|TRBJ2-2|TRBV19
CASSILAGVAGELFF
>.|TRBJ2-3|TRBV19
CASSLDSTDTQYF
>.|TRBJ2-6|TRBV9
CASSVAPGLSANVLTF
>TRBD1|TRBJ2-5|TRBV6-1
CASSQGARQETQYF
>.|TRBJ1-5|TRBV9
CASSPSLSSQPQHF
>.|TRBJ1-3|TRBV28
CASRPGTDSGNTIYF